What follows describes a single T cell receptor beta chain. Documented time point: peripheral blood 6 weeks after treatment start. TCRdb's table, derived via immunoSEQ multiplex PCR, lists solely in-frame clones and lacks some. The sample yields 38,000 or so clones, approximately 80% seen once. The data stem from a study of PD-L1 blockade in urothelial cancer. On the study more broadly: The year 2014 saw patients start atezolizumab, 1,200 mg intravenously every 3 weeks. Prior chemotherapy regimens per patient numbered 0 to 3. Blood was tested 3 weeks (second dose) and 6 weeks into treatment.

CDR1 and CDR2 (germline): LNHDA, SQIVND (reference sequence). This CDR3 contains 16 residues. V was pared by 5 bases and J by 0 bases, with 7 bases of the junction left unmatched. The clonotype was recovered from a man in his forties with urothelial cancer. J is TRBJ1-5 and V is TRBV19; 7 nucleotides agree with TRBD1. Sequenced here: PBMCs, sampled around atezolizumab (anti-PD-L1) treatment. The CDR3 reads CASSANHRGSNQPQHF. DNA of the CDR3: TGTGCCAGTAGTGCCAATCACAGGGGTAGCAATCAGCCCCAGCATTTT.